Each of the 22 T cell receptor beta chains below was sequenced from the same sample in a study of cytomegalovirus exposure and HLA in healthy donors. Use of 60 Vbeta and 13 Jbeta primers characterized the PCR. Method: immunoSEQ multiplex PCR; TCRdb's copy keeps in-frame clones and lacks some. The data contain fewer than 200,000 clones, 80% to 90% of them singletons. The sequencing sample was made of PBMCs. The receptor set was obtained from a woman in her 30s in good health and CMV-seropositive.

To note about this clone: One junction end disagrees with the germline gene, perhaps due to a read error. The same CDR3 arises from other DNA sequences in this sample as well. The V and J genes are TRBV5-1 and TRBJ1-1, with D perhaps matching TRBD1 (6 bases). The CDR3 contains 15 residues. From germline, CDR1 is SGHRS and CDR2 YFSETQ. CDR3 loop: CASSFHRVSDTEAFF. CDR3 nucleotide sequence: TGCGCCAGTAGCTTCCACAGGGTTTCGGACACTGAAGCTTTCTTT.

CDR3 sequence reads: CASMDRGQGWAGELFF. The CDR3 nucleotides read TGTGCCAGCATGGACAGGGGACAGGGGTGGGCCGGGGAGCTGTTTTTT. The genes are TRBV5-4 and TRBJ2-2; TRBD1 matches at 10 bases. In germline, CDR1 is SGHNT, CDR2 YYREEE (reference sequence). Trimming removed 6 bases from V and 6 bases from J; junction bases left unmatched: 11. The CDR3 extends over 16 amino acids.

The chain couples TRBV5-1 to TRBJ2-6; D perhaps matches TRBD1 (6 bases). Between the trimmed V and J ends, which lost 0 bases and 1 base, there was a span of 11 bases. This CDR3 has 17 residues. Germline V gene sequence: CDR1 SGHRS, CDR2 YFSETQ. CDR3 nucleotide sequence: TGCGCCAGCAGCTTGGACAGGGTTGGATCTGGGGCCAACGTCCTGACTTTC. Its translation is CASSLDRVGSGANVLTF.

The V and J genes are TRBV7-6 and TRBJ1-4; perhaps TRBD1 as D (5 bases). V lost 0 bases and J lost 6, with 17 bases in between. The germline V gene has CDR1 SGHVS and CDR2 FNYEAQ. This CDR3 contains 17 residues. The DNA for the CDR3 is TGTGCCAGCAGCTTAGCGGGGCCCGACCCTCGATATGAAAAACTGTTTTTT. Encoded protein: CASSLAGPDPRYEKLFF.

The chain couples TRBV11-3 to TRBJ2-5, with D possibly matching TRBD1 (5 bases). The CDR3 totals 13 residues. Deletions cut 3 bases from V and 5 bases from J, with 10 bases between. The germline CDR1 and CDR2 sequences are SGHNT and YENEEA. CDR3 DNA sequence: TGTGCCAGCAGCTTCTCAGCAGGGGAGACCCAGTACTTC. Protein sequence: CASSFSAGETQYF.

The chain couples TRBV29-1 to TRBJ1-1; no clear D gene. With 7 bases removed from V and 0 bases from J, the gap between germline ends came to 15 bases. The CDR3 extends over 14 amino acids. Germline CDR1 is SQVTM and CDR2 is ANQGSEA. This CDR3 is CSAAPQTLNTEAFF. The CDR3 region has the DNA TGCAGCGCCGCCCCACAGACCTTGAACACTGAAGCTTTCTTT.

The chain uses TRBV18 and TRBJ1-2, with 8 positions matching TRBD1. Germline-derived CDR1 and CDR2 are KGHSH and LQKENI. This CDR3 region has 15 residues. Losses at the gene ends were 3 bases for V and 6 bases for J; bases not matched to a gene: 9. The CDR3 bases are TGTGCCAGCTCACCGACGACAGGGGAAACAGATGGCTACACCTTC. It encodes CASSPTTGETDGYTF.

The rearrangement links TRBV7-2 to TRBJ1-1, with 8 bases matching TRBD1. Germline V gene data show CDR1 as SGHTA and CDR2 as FQGNSA. The ends lost 4 bases at V and 7 bases at J; junction bases unmatched: 8. CDR3 length: 14 amino acids. This chain's CDR3 is CASSSGRGQVEAFF. The CDR3 nucleotides read TGTGCCAGCAGCTCCGGCAGGGGGCAGGTTGAAGCTTTCTTT.

The chain has TRBV29-1 and TRBJ2-1, with 11 bases aligning to TRBD1. V shed 4 bases and J 8 bases; nucleotides not matched to a gene: 7. Germline V lookup: CDR1 SQVTM, CDR2 ANQGSEA. This CDR3 has 14 residues. The CDR3 nucleotides are TGCAGCGTTGTGGGCGGACAGGGGGCCGATGAGCAGTTCTTC. This codes for CSVVGGQGADEQFF.

The chain recombines TRBV11-2 with TRBJ2-3; 8 nucleotides match TRBD2. The CDR3 runs 16 residues. The germline gives CDR1 SGHAT, CDR2 FQNNGV. V dropped 1 base and J dropped 6; count of bases not matched to a gene: 9. In DNA form, the CDR3 reads TGTGCCAGCAGCTTAGGACCCGCGGGGGGACCCGATACGCAGTATTTT. Translating it yields CASSLGPAGGPDTQYF.

V and J are TRBV7-2 and TRBJ2-5; D may be TRBD2 (5 bases). The CDR3 totals 13 residues. Germline V gene lookup returns CDR1 SGHTA and CDR2 FQGNSA. Trimming removed 1 base at V and 5 bases at J, with 8 bases between. The DNA for the CDR3 is TGTGCCAGCAGCTTAGGGGGAGTGGAGACCCAGTACTTC. This translates into CASSLGGVETQYF.

This clone was counted a few times. The chain uses TRBV5-1 and TRBJ1-4; 7 nucleotides agree with TRBD1. The V segment lost 3 bases and the J segment 3 bases; nucleotides outside the gene matches: 2. Germline V gene data show CDR1 as SGHRS and CDR2 as YFSETQ. This CDR3 has 14 residues. The CDR3 coding sequence is TGCGCCAGCAGCTCGACAGGGTCTAATGAAAAACTGTTTTTT. As protein: CASSSTGSNEKLFF.

This clone was seen a single time. CDR3 loop: CATSLGADSYEQYF. The DNA of the CDR3 is TGTGCCACCAGCCTAGGGGCGGACTCCTACGAGCAGTACTTC. The V gene is TRBV15, the J gene TRBJ2-7; perhaps TRBD1 as D (5 bases). CDR1 is LNHNV and CDR2 is YYDKDF in the germline V gene (reference sequence). CDR3 length: 14 residues. V dropped 5 bases and J dropped 0 bases, with 11 bases sitting between them.

The rearrangement uses TRBV6-6 and TRBJ1-1; D gene uncertain. The CDR3 covers 15 residues. The V and J ends lost 3 bases and 4 bases respectively, with 15 bases between them. Germline values: CDR1 MNHNY, CDR2 SVGAGI (reference sequence). The CDR3 loop is CASSYHAPTTTEAFF. CDR3 bases: TGTGCCAGCAGTTATCACGCGCCTACCACCACTGAAGCTTTCTTT.

The rearrangement joins TRBV7-9 to TRBJ1-1; D perhaps matches TRBD1 (6 bases). Trimming took off 1 base at V and 5 bases at J, with 14 bases between the two ends. Germline CDR1 and CDR2: SEHNR and FQNEAQ (reference sequence). The length of the CDR3 is 15 residues. The CDR3, as DNA: TGTGCCAGCAGCTTAGTACAGGGTGAAGGAACTGAAGCTTTCTTT. It specifies CASSLVQGEGTEAFF. The whole variable domain, remainder taken from reference TRBV7-9 and TRBJ1-1, is DTGVSQNPRHKITKRGQNVTFRCDPISEHNRLYWYRQTLGQGPEFLTYFQNEAQLEKSRLLSDRFSAERPKGSFSTLEIQRTEQGDSAMYLCASSLVQGEGTEAFFGQGTRLTVV.

This rearrangement joins TRBV10-1 to TRBJ2-1; perhaps TRBD1 as D (5 bases). Germline-derived CDR1 and CDR2 are WNHNN and SYGVQD (reference sequence). The CDR3 length is 17 residues. The V end was cut by 0 bases, the J end by 5 bases, with 17 bases between. CDR3 sequence: CASSESQVGRVDNEQFF. The CDR3 DNA is TGCGCCAGCAGTGAGTCACAAGTAGGCAGGGTGGACAATGAGCAGTTCTTC.

The V gene is TRBV6-6, the J gene TRBJ2-5; perhaps TRBD2 as D (5 bases). V lost 5 bases to trimming and J lost 5 bases, with 12 bases between them. The CDR3 consists of 13 residues. The germline CDR1 and CDR2 sequences are MNHNY and SVGAGI (reference sequence). As DNA, the CDR3 is TGTGCCAGCAGTGACCCTGGAGGCGAGACCCAGTACTTC. This translates into CASSDPGGETQYF.

This clone was recorded only once. This chain uses TRBV4-3 with TRBJ2-7; possible D gene TRBD1, 6 bases. The germline V gene has CDR1 LGHNA and CDR2 YSLEER. CDR3 length: 15 amino acids. The V end was cut by 3 bases, the J end by 3 bases, with 15 bases between. The CDR3: CASSHIQGFLYEQYF. The CDR3 DNA sequence: TGCGCCAGCAGCCACATACAGGGCTTCCTCTACGAGCAGTACTTC.

The J gene is TRBJ1-5, the V gene TRBV6-5; no firm D call. Germline CDR1 MNHEY, CDR2 SVGAGI. This CDR3 comprises 14 residues. The ends were cut back, 4 bases at V and 5 bases at J, with 12 bases in the middle. The CDR3 region has the DNA TGTGCCAGCAGTTTAACGTACGGGGATCAGCCCCAGCATTTT. Protein product: CASSLTYGDQPQHF.

V is TRBV2 and J is TRBJ2-3, with 8 bases lining up with TRBD2. Germline loops: CDR1 SNHLY, CDR2 FYNNEI. This CDR3 is built from 15 residues. J was trimmed by 2 bases and V by 4 bases; bases with no gene match: 5. CDR3 residues: CASSGGAGVTDTQYF. CDR3 DNA: TGTGCCAGCAGTGGGGGAGCGGGAGTCACAGATACGCAGTATTTT.

This chain links TRBV29-1 with TRBJ2-7, with TRBD1 identical over 11 bases. The ends lost 5 bases at V and 2 bases at J; junction bases unmatched: 5. The CDR3 is 14 amino acids. The germline V gene has CDR1 SQVTM and CDR2 ANQGSEA. The CDR3 is CSVQGQGAPYEQYF. CDR3 nucleotides: TGCAGCGTTCAAGGACAGGGGGCTCCCTACGAGCAGTACTTC.

This rearrangement joins TRBV27 to TRBJ1-5; 7 nucleotides agree with TRBD1. This CDR3 comprises 13 residues. With V trimmed by 6 bases and J by 8 bases, 7 bases remained unmatched. Germline V gene lookup returns CDR1 MNHEY and CDR2 SMNVEV (reference sequence). The CDR3 DNA reads as TGTGCCAGCAGATCGACAGGGTTAGAGCCCCAGCATTTT. Translation gives CASRSTGLEPQHF.